These 32 T cell receptor beta chains were all obtained from the same sample, sequenced in a study of T cell repertoires in cytomegalovirus infection. One entry per CDR3 protein, called by TCRdb with MiXCR from the reads. The sample consists of more than 350,000 distinct CDR3 sequences, approximately 30% of them appearing once. The specimen sequenced was PBMCs. These receptor sequences come from a human donor in good health (CMV status not recorded). Some clones in this sample may be carry-over from other donors' samples.

This chain connects TRBV6-2 or TRBV6-3 to TRBJ1-6, with TRBD1 as a possible D gene (5 bases). With 6 bases removed from V and 9 bases from J, the gap between germline ends came to 12 bases. CDR1 is MNHEY and CDR2 is SVGEGT in the germline V gene. The CDR3 consists of 13 residues. The DNA of the CDR3 is TGTGCCAGCAGAACCAGGGATGCTTCACCCCTCCACTTT. It encodes CASRTRDASPLHF.

The chain has TRBV18 and TRBJ2-5; D is unclear. There are 13 residues in the CDR3. Germline CDR1 and CDR2: KGHSH and LQKENI. Trimming shortened V by 6 bases and J by 2 bases, and 10 bases separated the two germline ends. The CDR3: CASSTDVQETQYF. CDR3 in DNA: TGTGCCAGCTCCACGGACGTTCAAGAGACCCAGTACTTC.

The chain uses TRBV2 and TRBJ1-2; D is unresolved. The V end lost 10 bases, the J end lost 8 bases, and 20 bases lay between the germline ends. Germline CDR1 SNHLY, CDR2 FYNNEI. This CDR3 is built from 13 residues. The CDR3 nucleotides read TGTGCCACCAACGGGCAGAGCGGTGCAGGCTACACCTTC. It encodes CATNGQSGAGYTF.

In its sample, this clonotype was seen many times. The chain has TRBV12-3 or TRBV12-4 and TRBJ2-7; tentatively, D is TRBD1 (6 bases). Trimming removed 4 bases at V and 5 bases at J, with 15 bases between. CDR3 size: 14 residues. The CDR3 loop reads CASSSHRVSHEQYF. The DNA of the CDR3 is TGTGCCAGCAGTTCTCACAGGGTTTCCCACGAGCAGTACTTC.

This clonotype was detected only a few times. This chain joins TRBV12-3 or TRBV12-4 and TRBJ2-1; possibly TRBD1 or TRBD2 for D (6 bases each). V was pared by 5 bases and J by 5 bases, with 13 bases between. The CDR3 loop spans 14 amino acids. CDR3 region: CASSNGGPNNEQFF. The CDR3 DNA reads as TGTGCCAGCAGTAACGGGGGCCCGAACAATGAGCAGTTCTTC.

This clonotype was observed a handful of times. The chain employs TRBV6-1 and TRBJ1-2, with a possible D match to TRBD1 (5 bases). The V gene's germline CDR1 is MNHNS and CDR2 SASEGT. The V gene lost 6 bases and the J gene lost 3 bases, with 8 bases spanning the gap. This CDR3 is built from 12 residues. CDR3: CASSQGYYGYTF. The CDR3 region has the DNA TGTGCCAGCAGCCAGGGATACTATGGCTACACCTTC.

Regarding this clonotype: This likely comes from a read error, as the CDR3 has no conserved phenylalanine or tryptophan at its end. This sequence joins TRBV6-1 and TRBJ2-5; maybe TRBD2 (7 bases). Per germline, CDR1 MNHNS and CDR2 SASEGT. The CDR3 runs to 14 residues. With 10 bases removed from V and 1 base from J, the gap between germline ends came to 16 bases. The chain's CDR3 is CATAKGGAQETQYL. The CDR3 DNA reads TGTGCCACCGCAAAAGGGGGGGCCCAAGAGACCCAGTACTTA.

This clonotype has just a few counts. The chain employs TRBV14 and TRBJ2-3; possibly TRBD2 for D (5 bases). The CDR3 is made up of 15 amino acids. Germline V CDR1 and CDR2: SGHDN, FVKESK. The V and J ends lost 0 bases and 0 bases respectively, with 7 bases between them. CDR3 residues: CASSQESSSTDTQYF. DNA of the CDR3: TGTGCCAGCAGCCAAGAGTCTAGCAGCACAGATACGCAGTATTTT.

Of note for this clonotype: With a much larger clone just one base away, this may be a read error. CDR3 amino acids: CASSTGMTDTQYF. CDR3 sequence (DNA): TGTGCCAGCAGCACAGGGATGACAGATACGCAGTATTTT. V usage is TRBV7-2 and J usage is TRBJ2-3; possible D gene TRBD1, 6 bases. Germline lookup yields CDR1 SGHTA and CDR2 FQGNSA. The CDR3 totals 13 residues. Trimming pared 5 bases from V and 3 bases from J, leaving 9 bases between.

The rearrangement joins TRBV6-1 to TRBJ1-5, with D maybe TRBD1 (5 bases). The CDR3 runs 12 residues. V dropped 6 bases and J dropped 7 bases, with 10 bases sitting between them. The V gene's germline CDR1 is MNHNS and CDR2 SASEGT. CDR3: CASSRGEQPQHF. The DNA of the CDR3 is TGTGCCAGCAGCCGGGGGGAACAGCCCCAGCATTTT.

V gene TRBV6-2 or TRBV6-3 combines with J gene TRBJ1-1; D unresolved. CDR3 length equals 14 residues. V was trimmed by 4 bases and J by 4 bases, leaving 13 bases between them. Germline CDR1 and CDR2: MNHEY and SVGEGT. CDR3 sequence: CASSWLGLATEAFF. DNA of the CDR3: TGTGCCAGCAGTTGGCTAGGGCTCGCCACTGAAGCTTTCTTT.

The genes are TRBV15 and TRBJ2-7; D ambiguous. Germline values: CDR1 LNHNV, CDR2 YYDKDF (reference sequence). Trimming cost V 2 bases and J 2 bases, with 7 bases left between them. The CDR3 spans 13 residues. DNA for the CDR3: TGTGCCACCAGCAGACTTCCTACCTACGAGCAGTACTTC. It yields the protein CATSRLPTYEQYF.

The gene calls are TRBV12-3 or TRBV12-4 and TRBJ2-1; D is uncertain. Trimming left V 3 bases short and J 5 bases short, with 8 bases between. There are 13 residues in the CDR3. The CDR3 nucleotides are TGTGCCAGCAGTTTTAAACGCGACAATGAGCAGTTCTTC. This encodes CASSFKRDNEQFF.

This clonotype was detected many times. The chain carries TRBV12-3 or TRBV12-4 and TRBJ1-6, with TRBD1 matching over 12 bases. The CDR3 has 16 residues. Germline trimming cut 8 bases from V and 10 bases from J; bases unmatched to any gene: 12. As DNA, the CDR3 is TGTGCCAGCGGACTCCGGGACAGGGGGCTACAGTCACCCCTCCACTTT. It translates to CASGLRDRGLQSPLHF.

This clonotype was observed a handful of times. Written as DNA, the CDR3 is TGCGCCAGCAGCCCCAGTAAGGACCTGGACCAAGAGACCCAGTACTTC. Translated: CASSPSKDLDQETQYF. This sequence joins TRBV4-1 and TRBJ2-5, with no clear D. This CDR3 has 16 amino acids. CDR1 is MGHRA and CDR2 is YSYEKL in the germline V gene. Trimming shortened V by 4 bases and J by 0 bases, and 15 bases separated the two germline ends.

V gene TRBV7-6 combines with J gene TRBJ1-5, with a possible D match to TRBD1 (5 bases). Looked up from germline, CDR1 is SGHVS and CDR2 is FNYEAQ. The CDR3 sequence is 16 residues long. V was shortened by 5 bases and J by 0 bases, with 14 bases between the two germline ends. The chain's CDR3 is CASSPSGLNSNQPQHF. The CDR3 DNA follows: TGTGCCAGCAGCCCCTCGGGACTAAATAGCAATCAGCCCCAGCATTTT.

For this clonotype: A read error may explain this, as a much larger clone is one base away. J is TRBJ1-1 and V is TRBV6-2 or TRBV6-3; D not certain. Germline V gene sequence: CDR1 MNHEY, CDR2 SVGEGT. This CDR3 is 14 amino acids long. DNA of the CDR3: TGTGCCACCCTGCGGCCCAGCAAGAACACTGAATCTTTCTTT. Residues: CATLRPSKNTESFF.

The chain carries TRBV7-3 and TRBJ1-6; D might be TRBD1 (5 bases). CDR3 size: 13 residues. In germline, CDR1 is SGHTA, CDR2 FQGTGA. Trimming removed 1 base from V and 11 bases from J, with 9 bases in between. The CDR3, as DNA: TGTGCCAGCAGCTTAATGGGGGGAACACCCCTCCACTTT. Translating it yields CASSLMGGTPLHF. The full variable domain, its missing parts supplied by reference TRBV7-3 and TRBJ1-6, is GAGVSQTPSNKVTEKGKYVELRCDPISGHTALYWYRQSLGQGPEFLIYFQGTGAADDSGLPNDRFFAVRPEGSVSTLKIQRTERGDSAVYLCASSLMGGTPLHFGNGTRLTVT.

V gene TRBV7-9 combines with J gene TRBJ1-1; no firm D call. V dropped 3 bases and J dropped 2 bases, with 10 bases sitting between them. CDR1 and CDR2 (germline): SEHNR, FQNEAQ (reference sequence). The CDR3 is 14 residues long. The CDR3 spells CASSLDGSNTEAFF. The CDR3 DNA sequence: TGTGCCAGCAGCTTGGACGGCAGTAACACTGAAGCTTTCTTT.

Ten or more counts support this clonotype. The V and J genes are TRBV7-3 and TRBJ2-1, with D possibly matching TRBD1 (7 bases). V was clipped by 3 bases and J by 6 bases, with 9 bases between them. CDR3 length: 13 amino acids. Germline V lookup: CDR1 SGHTA, CDR2 FQGTGA. The DNA for the CDR3 is TGTGCCAGCAGCTTCCAGGGGGGCAATGAGCAGTTCTTC. Protein: CASSFQGGNEQFF.

V usage is TRBV10-3 and J usage is TRBJ2-3, with 7 positions matching TRBD1. After removal of 6 bases from V and 2 bases from J, the junction contained 5 bases not matched to a gene. The length of the CDR3 is 14 residues. Germline assignment: CDR1 ENHRY and CDR2 SYGVKD. This CDR3 reads CAISRDSYTDTQYF. The CDR3 DNA reads as TGTGCCATCAGCCGGGACAGTTACACAGATACGCAGTATTTT.

This clonotype has a single count. At one end, the junction sequence differs from germline, possibly due to a read error. V usage is TRBV20-1 and J usage is TRBJ2-5, with 8 positions matching TRBD2. CDR3 length equals 12 residues. Germline assignment: CDR1 DFQATT and CDR2 SNEGSKA (reference sequence). This CDR3 reads CSTPSGGENQYF. The CDR3 region has the DNA TGCAGTACCCCATCCGGGGGGGAGAACCAGTACTTC.

This clonotype came up a few times. The chain employs TRBV3-1 and TRBJ2-2, with D possibly matching TRBD2 (6 bases). This CDR3 is built from 14 residues. V was trimmed by 7 bases and J by 0 bases, leaving 9 bases between them. Germline CDR1 is LGHDT and CDR2 is YNNKEL (reference sequence). The CDR3 spells CASTWTTNTGELFF. DNA of the CDR3: TGTGCCAGCACCTGGACTACGAACACCGGGGAGCTGTTTTTT.

The chain carries TRBV5-1 and TRBJ2-3; no clear D gene. This CDR3 spans 15 amino acids. The V end lost 4 bases, the J end lost 6 bases, and 18 bases lay between the germline ends. Germline V lookup: CDR1 SGHRS, CDR2 YFSETQ. The CDR3 sequence is CASSRTTNGRDTQYF. The DNA for the CDR3 is TGCGCCAGCAGCCGTACTACTAACGGCCGCGATACGCAGTATTTT. The full variable domain, with the rest looked up from reference TRBV5-1 and TRBJ2-3, is KAGVTQTPRYLIKTRGQQVTLSCSPISGHRSVSWYQQTPGQGLQFLFEYFSETQRNKGNFPGRFSGRQFSNSRSEMNVSTLELGDSALYLCASSRTTNGRDTQYFGPGTRLTVL.

For the CDR3, the DNA is TGTGCCAGCAGAAACAGGGTTTCCTACGAGCAGTACTTC. Its translation: CASRNRVSYEQYF. The chain carries TRBV2 and TRBJ2-7; a possible D gene is TRBD1 (6 bases). V gave up 6 bases and J gave up 1 base, with 10 bases separating them. Germline loops: CDR1 SNHLY, CDR2 FYNNEI. The CDR3 has 13 residues.

The rearrangement uses TRBV29-1 and TRBJ2-3; TRBD2 might be the D (6 bases). Trimming shortened V by 4 bases and J by 3 bases, and 11 bases separated the two germline ends. CDR1 is SQVTM and CDR2 is ANQGSEA in the germline V gene. This CDR3 has 13 amino acids. The CDR3 DNA reads TGCAGCGTTGTAACGGGGAGGACAGATACGCAGTATTTT. It yields the protein CSVVTGRTDTQYF.

The chain is built from TRBV27 and TRBJ1-5, with 7 bases fitting TRBD1. Germline-derived CDR1 and CDR2 are MNHEY and SMNVEV (reference sequence). Germline trimming cut 2 bases from V and 1 base from J; bases unmatched to any gene: 8. This CDR3 region has 17 residues. The CDR3 sequence: CASSLRGGGLSNQPQHF. In DNA, the CDR3 is TGTGCCAGCAGTTTAAGGGGAGGGGGCTTGAGCAATCAGCCCCAGCATTTT.

The chain employs TRBV6-2 or TRBV6-3 and TRBJ2-7, with D tentatively TRBD1 (6 bases). Germline loops: CDR1 MNHEY, CDR2 SVGEGT. The CDR3 is made up of 14 amino acids. The V and J ends lost 6 bases and 5 bases respectively, with 17 bases between them. CDR3 nucleotide sequence: TGTGCCAGCAGACCCCCGGGACAAGCGAACGAGCAGTACTTC. It yields the protein CASRPPGQANEQYF.

This clonotype was counted a few times. V gene TRBV6-5 combines with J gene TRBJ1-1; a possible D gene is TRBD1 (6 bases). V was pared by 6 bases and J by 6 bases, with 17 bases between. CDR1 is MNHEY, CDR2 SVGAGI, per germline. The CDR3 sequence is 14 residues long. The CDR3 DNA sequence: TGTGCCAGCAGATCCCCCGGGGGGGCGCCTGAAGCTTTCTTT. Translation: CASRSPGGAPEAFF.

The chain is built from TRBV4-1 and TRBJ2-1; D gene uncertain. The ends were cut back, 2 bases at V and 4 bases at J, with 18 bases in the middle. Germline loops: CDR1 MGHRA, CDR2 YSYEKL. This CDR3 is built from 17 residues. The CDR3 loop reads CASSQRPPGPTYNEQFF. CDR3 DNA: TGCGCCAGCAGCCAACGCCCCCCTGGGCCGACATACAATGAGCAGTTCTTC.

For the CDR3, the DNA is TGTGCCAGCAGTGAAAGTGTTGAGGGGGCTAATTCACCCCTCCACTTT. This encodes CASSESVEGANSPLHF. The chain employs TRBV2 and TRBJ1-6; TRBD1 matches at 7 bases. The germline V gene encodes CDR1 SNHLY and CDR2 FYNNEI. The CDR3 loop spans 16 amino acids. J lost 6 bases, V lost 2 bases, and 7 bases had no gene match.

The J gene is TRBJ2-7, the V gene TRBV6-6; no clear D. The ends were cut back, 6 bases at V and 0 bases at J, with 12 bases in the middle. The CDR3 is 14 residues long. Germline assignment: CDR1 MNHNY and CDR2 SVGAGI (reference sequence). The CDR3 is CASRQQTDSYEQYF. CDR3 coding DNA: TGTGCCAGCAGGCAGCAGACCGACTCCTACGAGCAGTACTTC.